This paragraph covers one TCR beta chain sequence. This clone's antigen is unknown. No much larger clonotype is one base removed from it; base qualities were not supplied. The data originate from a study of technical replicates of blood from a handful of donors (dated by TCRdb to 2016 to 2017). The library came from the immunoSEQ multiplex PCR assay. Entries here come from immuneACCESS through TCRdb and include only in-frame sequences with V and J called. Some clones fail to appear in such tables; in the studies checked, an unresolved V gene covers under half of the shortfall, and the cause of the remainder is unknown. For this sample there are tens of thousands of clones; roughly 96% appear just once. The top ten clonotypes cover 0.2% to 0.25% of the sample. The CDR3 starts with the cysteine, ends with the phenylalanine, and has 12 residues. CDR3 DNA is the only sequence kept; it has 36 bases, read in frame from the first base. CDR1 SEHNR and CDR2 FQNEAQ were looked up in the germline V gene (reference sequence). The germline ends are 8 bases apart after V is trimmed by 5 bases and J by 3 bases.

Sequencing was carried out using T cells isolated from PBMCs. The rearranged segments are TRBV7-9 and TRBJ2-7; there is no confident call for the D gene. This TCR came from a human donor in good health. The nucleotide sequence reads TGTGCCAGCAGCAAACCAGACTACGAGCAGTACTTC. It codes for CASSKPDYEQYF.